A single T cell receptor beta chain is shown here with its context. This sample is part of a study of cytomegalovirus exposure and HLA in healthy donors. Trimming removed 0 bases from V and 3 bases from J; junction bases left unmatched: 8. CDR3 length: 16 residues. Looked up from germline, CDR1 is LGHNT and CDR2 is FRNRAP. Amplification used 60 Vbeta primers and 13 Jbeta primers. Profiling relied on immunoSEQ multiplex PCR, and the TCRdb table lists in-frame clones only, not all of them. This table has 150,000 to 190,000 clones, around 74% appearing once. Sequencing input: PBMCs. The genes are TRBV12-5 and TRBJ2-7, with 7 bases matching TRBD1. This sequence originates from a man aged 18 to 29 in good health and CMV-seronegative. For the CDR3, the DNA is TGTGCTAGTGGTTTGGTGGGACAGCAGACCTTCTACGAGCAGTACTTC. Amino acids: CASGLVGQQTFYEQYF.